These T cell receptor beta chains were read from a single sample in a study of response to subunit inactivated influenza vaccine. TCRdb re-analysed the RT-PCR reads in MiXCR, keeping a single row per CDR3 protein. This table has hundreds of thousands of distinct CDR3 sequences, approximately 7.7% appearing once. The starting material was PBMCs from blood, obtained around 2 years after vaccination. These receptor sequences come from a man aged 50 to 69 who received an inactivated influenza vaccine. Both conserved end residues are part of each CDR3. A D gene is named only where the DNA matches it firmly. Only part of the rows carry a size: once, few, many, or a class if the clone is expanded.

d_call	clone_size	v_call	j_call	cdr3_aa	cdr3_nt
TRBD1	.	TRBV29-1	TRBJ2-2	CSVERGPNTGELFF	TGCAGCGTTGAAAGGGGGCCGAACACCGGGGAGCTGTTTTTT
TRBD1	few	TRBV6-2/TRBV6-3	TRBJ2-4	CASSTYRGPAKNIQYF	TGTGCCAGCAGTACGTACAGGGGACCAGCCAAAAACATTCAGTACTTC
.	few	TRBV6-2/TRBV6-3	TRBJ2-4	CASSPGVLAKNIQYF	TGTGCCAGCAGCCCCGGGGTCTTAGCCAAAAACATTCAGTACTTC
.	few	TRBV18	TRBJ2-5	CASSPPYPGIKQETQYF	TGTGCCAGCTCACCACCGTACCCAGGGATCAAACAAGAGACCCAGTACTTC
.	.	TRBV12-3/TRBV12-4	TRBJ2-5	CASSSRPSRYQETQYF	TGTGCCAGCAGTTCCCGTCCCTCGAGATACCAAGAGACCCAGTACTTC
TRBD1	many	TRBV20-1	TRBJ2-3	CSASQTGTGSKGIADTQYF	TGCAGTGCTAGTCAAACCGGGACAGGGAGTAAAGGAATTGCAGATACGCAGTATTTT
.	many	TRBV28	TRBJ2-3	CASSLIGSTDTQYF	TGTGCCAGCAGTTTGATAGGGAGCACAGATACGCAGTATTTT
.	few	TRBV7-2	TRBJ1-2	CASSLGPRGGYTF	TGTGCCAGCAGCTTAGGGCCGAGAGGTGGCTACACCTTC
.	many	TRBV7-8	TRBJ1-6	CASSFSYSPLHF	TGTGCCAGCAGCTTTTCGTATTCACCCCTCCACTTT
.	.	TRBV12-3/TRBV12-4	TRBJ1-4	CASSFTGNEKLFF	TGTGCCAGCAGTTTTACGGGTAATGAAAAACTGTTTTTT
.	few	TRBV6-2/TRBV6-3	TRBJ2-3	CASSSAYYPTDTQYF	TGTGCCAGCAGTTCAGCTTACTATCCTACAGATACGCAGTATTTT
.	few	TRBV2	TRBJ2-5	CASKSDQETQYF	TGTGCCAGCAAGTCAGACCAAGAGACCCAGTACTTC
TRBD1	many	TRBV5-1	TRBJ2-7	CASSTTGGEQYF	TGCGCCAGCAGCACGACAGGGGGCGAGCAGTACTTC
.	few	TRBV7-8	TRBJ2-1	CASSLFESGYNEQFF	TGTGCCAGCAGCTTATTCGAGTCCGGGTACAATGAGCAGTTCTTC
TRBD2	few	TRBV29-1	TRBJ2-5	CSVEASGETQYF	TGCAGCGTTGAGGCTAGCGGAGAGACCCAGTACTTC
.	many	TRBV12-3/TRBV12-4	TRBJ2-4	CASSSRMRDIQYF	TGTGCCAGCAGTTCCAGGATGCGGGACATTCAGTACTTC
.	few	TRBV7-2	TRBJ2-7	CASSLAGYGEQYF	TGTGCCAGCAGCTTAGCTGGGTATGGAGAGCAGTACTTC
.	many	TRBV27	TRBJ2-7	CASSFDGTYEQYF	TGTGCCAGCAGTTTCGACGGTACCTACGAGCAGTACTTC
.	many	TRBV5-1	TRBJ1-1	CASSVRIQGGNTEAFF	TGCGCCAGCAGCGTTAGAATACAGGGAGGGAACACTGAAGCTTTCTTT
.	.	TRBV6-2/TRBV6-3	TRBJ2-7	CASSPNEVVEQYF	TGTGCCAGCAGCCCCAACGAAGTTGTCGAGCAGTACTTC
.	few	TRBV28	TRBJ1-1	CASSWGRGYTEAFF	TGTGCCAGCAGTTGGGGTCGGGGTTACACTGAAGCTTTCTTT
.	many	TRBV11-2	TRBJ2-3	CASSQSGTENTDTQYF	TGTGCCAGCAGTCAGTCGGGGACGGAAAACACAGATACGCAGTATTTT
TRBD1	.	TRBV6-2/TRBV6-3	TRBJ2-2	CASRPGTGWPGELFF	TGTGCCAGCAGGCCCGGGACAGGGTGGCCCGGGGAGCTGTTTTTT
.	many	TRBV20-1	TRBJ2-5	CSARFPGAGGKETQYF	TGCAGTGCTAGATTCCCCGGGGCCGGGGGAAAAGAGACCCAGTACTTC
.	.	TRBV6-2/TRBV6-3	TRBJ2-3	CASSYSNKQGRQDTQYF	TGTGCCAGCAGTTACTCCAATAAGCAGGGGAGACAAGATACGCAGTATTTT
.	many	TRBV5-1	TRBJ2-3	CASSLTTPEVDTQYF	TGCGCCAGCAGCTTGACAACCCCTGAGGTGGATACGCAGTATTTT
.	few	TRBV6-2/TRBV6-3	TRBJ1-5	CASSYAGPSQPQHF	TGTGCCAGCAGTTACGCTGGGCCAAGTCAGCCCCAGCATTTT
TRBD2	few	TRBV11-2	TRBJ2-5	CASSFLAGVIQETQYF	TGTGCCAGCAGCTTCTTGGCGGGGGTGATCCAAGAGACCCAGTACTTC
TRBD2	few	TRBV6-1	TRBJ2-1	CASSPLTLAGVGNEQFF	TGTGCCAGCAGTCCACTAACTCTAGCGGGAGTAGGCAATGAGCAGTTCTTC
.	.	TRBV21-1	TRBJ2-5	CASSKVVRLEKETQYF	TGTGCCAGCAGCAAAGTTGTGAGACTAGAGAAAGAGACCCAGTACTTC
.	few	TRBV24-1	TRBJ1-5	CATSGGTGQPQHF	TGTGCCACCAGTGGGGGGACGGGTCAGCCCCAGCATTTT
.	.	TRBV4-2	TRBJ2-3	CASSLAAGRVTDTQYF	TGTGCCAGCAGCCTCGCCGCGGGCAGGGTCACAGATACGCAGTATTTT
.	many	TRBV6-5	TRBJ1-6	CASSYGRGAGALHF	TGTGCCAGCAGTTACGGACGGGGGGCCGGGGCCCTCCACTTT
.	many	TRBV10-3	TRBJ1-6	CAISELTPSPLHF	TGTGCCATCAGTGAGTTGACACCTTCACCCCTCCACTTT
.	.	TRBV5-1	TRBJ1-1	CASSAATHLNTEAFF	TGCGCCAGCAGCGCAGCCACACACCTGAACACTGAAGCTTTCTTT
.	.	TRBV20-1	TRBJ2-5	CSAPRRLGETQYF	TGCAGTGCACCACGCCGTCTCGGGGAGACCCAGTACTTC
TRBD1	.	TRBV3-1	TRBJ2-5	CASSQGQGGQETQYF	TGTGCCAGCAGCCAGGGACAGGGCGGGCAAGAGACCCAGTACTTC
TRBD1	few	TRBV10-3	TRBJ1-1	CAISSTGENTEAFF	TGTGCCATCAGTTCGACAGGGGAGAACACTGAAGCTTTCTTT
.	.	TRBV20-1	TRBJ2-2	CSAWEAGELFF	TGCAGTGCCTGGGAGGCCGGGGAGCTGTTTTTT
.	.	TRBV12-3/TRBV12-4	TRBJ2-7	CASSHAGISYEQYF	TGTGCCAGCAGCCACGCAGGGATTTCCTACGAGCAGTACTTC
TRBD2	.	TRBV12-3/TRBV12-4	TRBJ2-3	CASRLAGVKADTQYF	TGTGCCAGCAGACTAGCGGGAGTAAAAGCCGATACGCAGTATTTT